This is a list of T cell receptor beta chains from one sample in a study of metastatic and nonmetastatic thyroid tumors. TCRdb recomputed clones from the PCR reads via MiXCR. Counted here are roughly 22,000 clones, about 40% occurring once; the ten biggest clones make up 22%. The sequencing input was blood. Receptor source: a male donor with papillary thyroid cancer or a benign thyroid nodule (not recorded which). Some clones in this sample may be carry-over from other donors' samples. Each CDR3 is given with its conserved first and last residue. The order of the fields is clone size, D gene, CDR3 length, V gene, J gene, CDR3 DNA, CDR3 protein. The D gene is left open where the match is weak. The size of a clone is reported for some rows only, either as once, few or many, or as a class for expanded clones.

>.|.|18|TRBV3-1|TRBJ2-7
TGTGCCAGCAGCGAACGTAGATGGACACGAGACAGCTCCTACGAGCAGTACTTC
CASSERRWTRDSSYEQYF
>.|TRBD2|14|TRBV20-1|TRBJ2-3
TGCAGTGCTTTGCTAGCGGGGGGGCCCGATACGCAGTATTTT
CSALLAGGPDTQYF
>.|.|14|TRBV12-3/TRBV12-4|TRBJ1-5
TGTGCCAGCAATTGGGCGGGGGTTGATCAGCCCCAGCATTTT
CASNWAGVDQPQHF
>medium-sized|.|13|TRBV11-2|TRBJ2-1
TGTGCCAGCAGCTTAGTATACCGGGACCACTTATTCTTC
CASSLVYRDHLFF
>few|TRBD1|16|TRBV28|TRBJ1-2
TGTGCCAGCAGGGGGTATAGGGGGACAGGGGGCTCTGGCTACACCTTC
CASRGYRGTGGSGYTF
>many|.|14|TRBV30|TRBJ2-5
TGTGCCTGGAGTGATCTCCGGGGCGGGGAGACCCAGTACTTC
CAWSDLRGGETQYF
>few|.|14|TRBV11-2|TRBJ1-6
TGTGCCAGCAGCTTAGGGGGGGGAAGTTCACCCCTCCACTTT
CASSLGGGSSPLHF
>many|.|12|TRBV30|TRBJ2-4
TGTGCCTGGGAGCAAGCCAAAAACATTCAGTACTTC
CAWEQAKNIQYF
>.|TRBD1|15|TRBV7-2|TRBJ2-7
TGTGCCAGCAGCCGATTTACGGGACAGGGTTACGAGCAGTACTTC
CASSRFTGQGYEQYF
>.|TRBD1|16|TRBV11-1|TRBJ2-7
TGTGCCAGCAGCCCAGAGACGGGACAGGGGACCTACGAGCAGTACTTC
CASSPETGQGTYEQYF
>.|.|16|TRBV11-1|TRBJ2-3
TGTGCCAGCAGCCCCCGTGACAACCCTAGCACAGATACGCAGTATTTT
CASSPRDNPSTDTQYF
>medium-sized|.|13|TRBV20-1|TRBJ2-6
TGCAGTGCTAGGGAGCCTGGGGCCAACGTCCTGACTTTC
CSAREPGANVLTF
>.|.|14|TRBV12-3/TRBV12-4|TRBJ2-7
TGTGCCAGCTCACCCGGGGGAGGGGGCGGCGAGCAGTACTTC
CASSPGGGGGEQYF
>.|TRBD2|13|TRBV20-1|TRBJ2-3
TGCAGTGCTATGGCGGGAGGGACAGATACGCAGTATTTT
CSAMAGGTDTQYF
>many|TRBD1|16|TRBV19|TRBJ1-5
TGTGCCAGTAGTATTTTGGGACAGGGGTTTAATCAGCCCCAGCATTTT
CASSILGQGFNQPQHF
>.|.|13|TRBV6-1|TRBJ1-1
TGTGCCAGCAGTGAAAAGGAGAACACTGAAGCTTTCTTT
CASSEKENTEAFF
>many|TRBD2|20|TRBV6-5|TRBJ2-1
TGTGCCAGCAGTAGTACTGGCCGACTTGCGGGAGTACGCTCCTACAATGAGCAGTTCTTC
CASSSTGRLAGVRSYNEQFF
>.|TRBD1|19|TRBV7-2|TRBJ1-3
TGTGCCAGCAGCTTAGCGTTCCAGGGGGCGACTTCCTCTGGAAACACCATATATTTT
CASSLAFQGATSSGNTIYF
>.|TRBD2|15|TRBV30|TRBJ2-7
TGTGCCTGGAGTGGACTAGCGGTTCGATCCTACGAGCAGTACTTC
CAWSGLAVRSYEQYF
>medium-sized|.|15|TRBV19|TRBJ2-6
TGTGCCAGTAGTACCACAGGCACTGGGGCCAACGTCCTGACTTTC
CASSTTGTGANVLTF
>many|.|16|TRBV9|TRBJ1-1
TGTGCCAGCAGCGTACCTCGAGGGAGGGCGGGCACTGAAGCTTTCTTT
CASSVPRGRAGTEAFF
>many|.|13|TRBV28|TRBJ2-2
TGTGCCAGCGGGGGAGGAGGGACCGGGGAGCTGTTTTTT
CASGGGGTGELFF
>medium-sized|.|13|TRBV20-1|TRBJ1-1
TGCAGTGCTAGTCCGGGGATGAACACTGAAGCTTTCTTT
CSASPGMNTEAFF
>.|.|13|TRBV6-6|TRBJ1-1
TGTGCCAGCAGCTACACGAAGAACACTGAAGCTTTCTTT
CASSYTKNTEAFF
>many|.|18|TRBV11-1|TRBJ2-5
TGTGCCAGCAGCCGTAGGGTTTCTAGCTTCAACGGCCTAGAGACCCAGTACTTC
CASSRRVSSFNGLETQYF
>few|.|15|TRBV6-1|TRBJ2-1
TGTGCCAGCAGTTCCCCCCGAAGTGGCTGGGATGAGCAGTTCTTC
CASSSPRSGWDEQFF
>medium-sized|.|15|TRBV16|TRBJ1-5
TGTGCCAGCAGTCTGGGGGGATTCAGCAATCAGCCCCAGCATTTT
CASSLGGFSNQPQHF
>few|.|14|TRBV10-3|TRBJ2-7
TGTGCCAACTCCCTTGAGGGGGGGCCCTCGGAGCAGTACTTC
CANSLEGGPSEQYF
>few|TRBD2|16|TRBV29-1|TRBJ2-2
TGCAGCGTTGTTGATAGCGGGAGGGCTGGAACCGGGGAGCTGTTTTTT
CSVVDSGRAGTGELFF
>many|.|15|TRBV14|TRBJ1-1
TGTGCCAGCAGCCAAGGACATGATATGAACACTGAAGCTTTCTTT
CASSQGHDMNTEAFF
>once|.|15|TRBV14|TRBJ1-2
TGTGCCAGCAGCCAAGTGTGGACTGACATTGGTGGCTACACCTTC
CASSQVWTDIGGYTF
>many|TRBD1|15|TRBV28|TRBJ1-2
TGTGCCAGCAGCCCGACAGGGGGCGTTACCTATGGCTACACCTTC
CASSPTGGVTYGYTF
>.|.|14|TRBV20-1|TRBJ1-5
TGCAGTGCTCCCCCCCAGGGTGAGAATCAGCCCCAGCATTTT
CSAPPQGENQPQHF
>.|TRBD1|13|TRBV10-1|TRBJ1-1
TGCGCCAGCAGTGCAGGGGGATGCACTGAAGCTTTCTTT
CASSAGGCTEAFF
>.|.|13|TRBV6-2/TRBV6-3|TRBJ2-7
TGTGCCATGCCAGCGGCAACAACCTACGAGCAGTACTTC
CAMPAATTYEQYF
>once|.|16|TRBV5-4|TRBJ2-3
TGTGCCAGCAGCTTGGGCTGGCCCATCAGCACAGATACGCAGTATTTT
CASSLGWPISTDTQYF
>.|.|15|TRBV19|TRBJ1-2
TGTGCCAGTAGCTACGCTAGGACGGGAAACTATGGCTACACCTTC
CASSYARTGNYGYTF
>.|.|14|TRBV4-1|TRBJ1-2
TGCGCCAGCAGCCGGGCGGACAGTTCTATGAGCTACACCTTC
CASSRADSSMSYTF
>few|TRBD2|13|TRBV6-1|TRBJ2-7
TGTGCCATCTCGGGGACTAGCGGCTACGAGCAGTACTTC
CAISGTSGYEQYF
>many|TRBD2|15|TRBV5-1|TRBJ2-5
TGCGCCAGCAGCTTGGGTACTCGGGAGGAAGAGACCCAGTACTTC
CASSLGTREEETQYF
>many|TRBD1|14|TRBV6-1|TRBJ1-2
TGTGCCAGCACCAACCCGGGACAGGGGTTTGGCTACACCTTC
CASTNPGQGFGYTF
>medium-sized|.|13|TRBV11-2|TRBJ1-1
TGTGCCAGCAGCTTAGAACGGAACACTGAAGCTTTCTTT
CASSLERNTEAFF
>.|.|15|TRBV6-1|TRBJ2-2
TGTGCCAGCAATCAGAACAGAGCGAACACCGGGGAGCTGTTTTTT
CASNQNRANTGELFF
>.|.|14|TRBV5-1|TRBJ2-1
TGCGCCAGCAGCTTGGCTAGCGCCCACAATGAGCAGTTCTTC
CASSLASAHNEQFF
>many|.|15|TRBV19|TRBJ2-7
TGTGCCAGTAGTATAGATCTCCGGACTTTCTACGAGCAGTACTTC
CASSIDLRTFYEQYF
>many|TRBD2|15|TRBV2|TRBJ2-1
TGTGCCAGCAGTGAACTAGCGGGAGTCGATAATGAGCAGTTCTTC
CASSELAGVDNEQFF
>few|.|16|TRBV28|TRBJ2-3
TGTGCCAGCAGCCACCGGGGGCGGGAAATTTTTGATACGCAGTATTTT
CASSHRGREIFDTQYF
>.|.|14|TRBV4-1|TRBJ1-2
TGCGCCAGCAGCCAAGTTCGGGGACTCCAGGGCTACACCTTC
CASSQVRGLQGYTF
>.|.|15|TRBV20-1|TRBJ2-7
TGCAGTGCTAGAGATAAGGAGACACCATCCTACGAGCAGTACTTC
CSARDKETPSYEQYF
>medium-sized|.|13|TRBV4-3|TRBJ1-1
TGCGCCAGCAGCCAAAGGACATCCACTGAAGCTTTCTTT
CASSQRTSTEAFF